This T cell receptor (beta chain) was found in a study of human T cells and chemical hapten exposure. Findings of the study overall: Positively correlated with patch test score were the counts of PT1 expanded TCRs.

Time point here: patch test 1, 2 weeks after DPC sensitization. Treatment in this sample: therapeutic diphenylcyclopropenone sensitization with weekly scalp DPC. This clonotype was seen only a few times. The antigen remains unidentified. V was trimmed by 5 bases and J by 10 bases, leaving 21 bases between them. CDR3 length: 16 amino acids. Germline V CDR1 and CDR2: LNHDA, SQIVND (reference sequence). TCRdb re-analysed the RACE reads in MiXCR, keeping a single row per CDR3 protein. The table lists 150,000 to 200,000 distinct CDR3 sequences, about 15% of them singletons. This chain joins TRBV19 and TRBJ1-6; D not certain. The material was whole blood, obtained in connection with sensitization to the hapten diphenylcyclopropenone (DPC). The receptor comes from a woman under 40 with alopecia areata. Some clones in this sample may be carry-over from other donors' samples. Here the CDR3 reads CASSGGGQRWSSPLHF. Written as DNA, the CDR3 is TGTGCCAGTAGTGGCGGCGGCCAGCGATGGTCGTCACCCCTCCACTTT.